This T cell receptor (beta chain) comes out of a study of shared clonotypes between healthy human individuals (TCRdb year 2020). Study-level background: A couple of women and three men aged 18 to 49 years were included in the cohort. Per donor, leukapheresis produced somewhere between about 0.9 and 9.5 billion PBMCs. Libraries were prepared and TCR repertoires were sequenced by different laboratories using diverse techniques, in order to increase sequencing depth and limit assay-specific biases. To estimate repertoire size and how much clonotype sharing occurs between individuals, the study deeply sequenced the blood TCR repertoires of roughly 5 healthy adults. For each donor, three plates each were used for CD4 naive and CD4 memory, two plates were used for CD8 naive, and one plate was used for CD8 memory. Broader findings and caveats from the paper: Compared with non-shared clonotypes, clonotypes shared by all four sorted-subset donors had higher generation probabilities. Rarefaction of sorted-subset datasets indicated incomplete sequencing despite the large sequencing depth. Sampling was limited to blood, and TCR repertoires in tissue likely differ from TCR repertoires in blood. Based on pairwise subsampling, the degree of clonotype sharing among donors was expected to be affected by sequencing depth. Across four donors, approximately 5% of naive CD4, more than 3% of naive CD8, 2.3% of memory CD4, and 0.4% of memory CD8 clonotypes were shared. The small number of donors limited the genetic and exposure-history diversity represented. Naive subsets generally had larger estimated clonotype richness than memory subsets.

Concerning this clone: The clone's antigen remains unknown. Base qualities are missing; no much larger clone stands one base away. Other DNA variants within this sample encode the same CDR3.

TCR CDR3 regions were amplified from genomic DNA by multiplex PCR using the deep immunoSEQ assay. For each cell subset, the extracted genomic DNA was distributed evenly across all wells of several immunoSEQ 96-well plates, and each plate served as one replicate. For sorted subsets, approximately 210 ng of genomic DNA, equivalent to 25,000 to 35,000 T cell genomes, went into each replicate PCR. The purified libraries were quantified using a Qubit 3.0 fluorometer, sized with a Bioanalyzer 2100, and then quantified again using the KAPA Library Quantification kit. Each immunoSEQ 96-well plate was sequenced on its own single-read 150-cycle Illumina NextSeq 550 flow cell. Per the source publication's procedure: The immunoSEQ output contained only junctional sequences without quality scores, so filtering could not match that applied to full-length reads. To assign V/J genes and CDR3, sequences were annotated using PyIR, a Python wrapper for IgBLAST v1.9, with IMGT germline references. Reads were filtered out if the reads had weak V/J assignments (E-value above 1e-6), no CDR3, stop codons, out-of-frame junctions, or ambiguous translated residues. V3J clonotypes were defined as sequences sharing the same inferred V gene, J gene, and CDR3 amino acid sequence. Percentage overlap between repertoires was calculated by dividing the number of shared unique clonotypes by the size of the smaller repertoire. Richness of each repertoire was evaluated using RTK rarefaction, the Chao1 estimator, and Recon v2.1 estimates of unobserved clonotypes. For all TCRbeta clonotypes obtained by the gDNA method from several donors, generation probabilities were computed with OLGA. Here the immuneACCESS table is served through TCRdb, limited to in-frame sequences with V and J called. Missing clones are a known gap in these copies; in checked studies unresolved V genes cover under half, and the rest lacks a known reason. That table is the source of V, J and clone size, and D and trimming were worked out from the DNA. The sample contains over 750,000 clones, approximately 97% of them found a single time. The ten largest clones represent less than 0.3% of the sample.

The CDR3 runs 15 residues from the cysteine to the phenylalanine. The sequence is cut down to CDR3 DNA, 45 bases in frame from base 1. Trimming removed 1 base from V and 4 bases from J; the gene matches leave 5 bases unexplained. The germline V gene yields SQVTM for CDR1 and ANQGSEA for CDR2. For the CD8 naive samples, CD45RO-negative cells were positively selected for CCR7, yielding a CD45RA+CCR7+ population from which TemRA cells were excluded. The donors were healthy, HIV-negative adults with no recently reported acute infections or vaccinations. All donors were Caucasian adults living in Nashville, Tennessee, USA. After blood collection by leukapheresis, PBMCs were isolated using Ficoll-Histopaque density gradient centrifugation and then cryopreserved in the vapor phase of liquid nitrogen. Analytical flow cytometry was used to check the purity and quantity of every magnetically sorted T cell population. Genomic DNA was isolated from each sorted fraction and quantified by UV absorbance on a Nanodrop 2000c.

The TCR originated in a man aged 25 to 40 in good health. Sequencing was carried out using naive CD8+ T cells sorted from blood. What this sample's cell subset or site label stands for: CD45RA+CCR7+. This chain joins TRBV29-1 to TRBJ2-7, with 12 bases matching TRBD2. CDR3 sequence: CSVEGLAGASYEQYF. The sequenced DNA: TGCAGCGTTGAAGGACTAGCGGGAGCTTCATACGAGCAGTACTTC.